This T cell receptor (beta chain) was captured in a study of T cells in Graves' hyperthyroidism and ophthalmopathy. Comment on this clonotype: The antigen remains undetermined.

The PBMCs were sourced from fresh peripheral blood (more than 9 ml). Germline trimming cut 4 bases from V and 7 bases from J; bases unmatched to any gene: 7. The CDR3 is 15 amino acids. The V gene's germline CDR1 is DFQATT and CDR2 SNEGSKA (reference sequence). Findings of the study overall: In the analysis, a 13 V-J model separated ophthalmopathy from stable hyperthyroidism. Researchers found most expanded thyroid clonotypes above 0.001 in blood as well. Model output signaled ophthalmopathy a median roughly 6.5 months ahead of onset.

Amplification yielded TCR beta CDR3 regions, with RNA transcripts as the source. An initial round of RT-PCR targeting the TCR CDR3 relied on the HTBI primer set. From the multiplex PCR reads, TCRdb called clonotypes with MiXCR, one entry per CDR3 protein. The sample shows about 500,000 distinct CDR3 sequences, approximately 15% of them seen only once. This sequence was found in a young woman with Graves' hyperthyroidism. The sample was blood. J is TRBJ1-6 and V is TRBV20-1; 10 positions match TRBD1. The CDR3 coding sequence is TGCAGTGCTACGGGGGACAGGGGAAGCAATTCACCCCTCCACTTT. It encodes CSATGDRGSNSPLHF.